This T cell receptor beta chain was identified in a study of blood T cell repertoires in COVID-19. Overall study: Sites in the United States, Italy and Spain provided acute and convalescent COVID-19 samples. Sources were T cells, B-cell-depleted T cells, or PBMCs; the material itself was cDNA or gDNA.

Original processing notes: Cell counts per sample came from amplifying reference gene primers. The repertoire was sequenced with immunoSEQ multiplex PCR; TCRdb's copy has only in-frame clones and lacks some. The V and J calls and clone size are taken from that table; D and trimming were inferred from the DNA. The data contain around 70,000 clones, 75% to 85% of them singletons. The CDR3 is 16 amino acids. V was clipped by 0 bases and J by 3 bases; unmatched bases: 6. Germline V gives CDR1 LGHNA, CDR2 YNFKEQ. The specimen sequenced was peripheral blood. The clonotype comes from a woman aged 70-85 years with acute or convalescent COVID-19. This chain uses TRBV4-2 with TRBJ2-7; 9 bases agree with TRBD2. Written as DNA, the CDR3 is TGTGCCAGCAGCCAAGACGTGGGTAGCGGGAGCTACGAGCAGTACTTC. It codes for CASSQDVGSGSYEQYF.